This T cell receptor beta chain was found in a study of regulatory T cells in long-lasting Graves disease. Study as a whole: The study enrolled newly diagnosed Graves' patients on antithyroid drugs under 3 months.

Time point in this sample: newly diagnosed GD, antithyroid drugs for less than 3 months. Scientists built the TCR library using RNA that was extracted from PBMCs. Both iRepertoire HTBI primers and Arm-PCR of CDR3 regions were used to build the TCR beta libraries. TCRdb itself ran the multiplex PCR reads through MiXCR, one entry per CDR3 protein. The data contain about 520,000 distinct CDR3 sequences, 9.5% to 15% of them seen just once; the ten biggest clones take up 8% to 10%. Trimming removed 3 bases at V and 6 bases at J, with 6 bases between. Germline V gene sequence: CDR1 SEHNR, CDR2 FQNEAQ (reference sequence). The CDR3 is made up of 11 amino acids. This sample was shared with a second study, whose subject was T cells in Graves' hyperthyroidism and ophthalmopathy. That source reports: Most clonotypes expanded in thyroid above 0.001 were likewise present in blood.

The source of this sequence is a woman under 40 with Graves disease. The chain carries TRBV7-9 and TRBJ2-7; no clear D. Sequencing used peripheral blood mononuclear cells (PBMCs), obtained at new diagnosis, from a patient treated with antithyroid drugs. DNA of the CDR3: TGTGCCAGCAGCTTCGGCAGCGAGCAGTACTTC. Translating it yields CASSFGSEQYF. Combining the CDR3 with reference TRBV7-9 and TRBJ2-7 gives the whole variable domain DTGVSQNPRHKITKRGQNVTFRCDPISEHNRLYWYRQTLGQGPEFLTYFQNEAQLEKSRLLSDRFSAERPKGSFSTLEIQRTEQGDSAMYLCASSFGSEQYFGPGTRLTVT.